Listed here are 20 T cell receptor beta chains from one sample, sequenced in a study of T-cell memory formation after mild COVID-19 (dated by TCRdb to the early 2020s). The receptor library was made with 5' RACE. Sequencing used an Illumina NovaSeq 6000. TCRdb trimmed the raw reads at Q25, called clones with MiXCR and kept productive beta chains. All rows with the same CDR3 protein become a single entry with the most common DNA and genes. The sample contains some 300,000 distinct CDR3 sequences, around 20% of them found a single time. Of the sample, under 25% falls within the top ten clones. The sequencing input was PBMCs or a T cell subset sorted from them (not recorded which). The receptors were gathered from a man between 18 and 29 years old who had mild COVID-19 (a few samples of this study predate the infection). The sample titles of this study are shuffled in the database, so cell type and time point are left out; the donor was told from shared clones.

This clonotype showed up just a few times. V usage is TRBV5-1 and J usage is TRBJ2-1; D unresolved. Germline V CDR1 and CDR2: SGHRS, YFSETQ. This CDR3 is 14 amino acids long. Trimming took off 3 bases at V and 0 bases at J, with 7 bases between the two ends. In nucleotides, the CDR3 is TGCGCCAGCAGCTCCTGGGACTCCTACAATGAGCAGTTCTTC. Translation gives CASSSWDSYNEQFF.

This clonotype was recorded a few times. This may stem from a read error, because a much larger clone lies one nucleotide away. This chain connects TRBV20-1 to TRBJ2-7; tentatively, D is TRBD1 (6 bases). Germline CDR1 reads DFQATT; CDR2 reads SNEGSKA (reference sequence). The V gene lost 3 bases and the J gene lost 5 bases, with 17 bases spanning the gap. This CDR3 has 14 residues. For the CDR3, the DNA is TGCAGTGCTAGTTTGGGACATGGGAGAAACGAGCAGTACTTC. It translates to CSASLGHGRNEQYF.

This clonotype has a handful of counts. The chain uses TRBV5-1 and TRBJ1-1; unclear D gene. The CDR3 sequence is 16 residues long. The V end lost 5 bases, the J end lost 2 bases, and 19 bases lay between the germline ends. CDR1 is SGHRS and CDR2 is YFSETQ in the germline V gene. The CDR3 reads CASRYQESLLNTEAFF. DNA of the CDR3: TGCGCCAGCAGGTACCAGGAGAGCCTTCTCAACACTGAAGCTTTCTTT.

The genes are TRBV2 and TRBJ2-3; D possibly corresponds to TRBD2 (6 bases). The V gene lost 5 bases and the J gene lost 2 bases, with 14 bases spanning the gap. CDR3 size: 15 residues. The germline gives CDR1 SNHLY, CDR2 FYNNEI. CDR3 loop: CASSRRGGATDTQYF. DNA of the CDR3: TGTGCCAGCAGTAGGCGGGGTGGGGCCACAGATACGCAGTATTTT.

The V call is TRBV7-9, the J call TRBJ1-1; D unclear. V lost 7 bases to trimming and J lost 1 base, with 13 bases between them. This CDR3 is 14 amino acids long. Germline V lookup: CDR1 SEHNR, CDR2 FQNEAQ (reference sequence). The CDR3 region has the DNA TGTGCCAGCACCACGCCCCCGGAGAACACTGAAGCTTTCTTT. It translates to CASTTPPENTEAFF. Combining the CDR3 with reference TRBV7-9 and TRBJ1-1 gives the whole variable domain DTGVSQNPRHKITKRGQNVTFRCDPISEHNRLYWYRQTLGQGPEFLTYFQNEAQLEKSRLLSDRFSAERPKGSFSTLEIQRTEQGDSAMYLCASTTPPENTEAFFGQGTRLTVV.

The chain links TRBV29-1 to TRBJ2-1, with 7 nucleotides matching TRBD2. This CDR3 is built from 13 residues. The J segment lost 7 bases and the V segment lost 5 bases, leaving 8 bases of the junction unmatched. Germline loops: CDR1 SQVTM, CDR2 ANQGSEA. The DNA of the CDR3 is TGCAGCGTTCCCCCAAGGGGAGGGAATGAGCAGTTCTTC. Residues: CSVPPRGGNEQFF.

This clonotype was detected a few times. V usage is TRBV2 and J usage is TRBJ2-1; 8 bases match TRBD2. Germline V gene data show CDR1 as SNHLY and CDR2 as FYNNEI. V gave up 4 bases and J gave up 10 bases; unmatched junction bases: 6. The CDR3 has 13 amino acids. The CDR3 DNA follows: TGTGCCAGCAGTGGGGGCGGGGGGCGAGAGCAGTTCTTC. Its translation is CASSGGGGREQFF. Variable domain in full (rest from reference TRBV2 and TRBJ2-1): EPEVTQTPSHQVTQMGQEVILRCVPISNHLYFYWYRQILGQKVEFLVSFYNNEISEKSEIFDDQFSVERPDGSNFTLKIRSTKLEDSAMYFCASSGGGGREQFFGPGTRLTVL.

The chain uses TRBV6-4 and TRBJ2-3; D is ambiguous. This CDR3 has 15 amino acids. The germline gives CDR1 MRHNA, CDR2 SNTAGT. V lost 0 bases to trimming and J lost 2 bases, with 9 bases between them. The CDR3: CASSDSKQNTDTQYF. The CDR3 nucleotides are TGTGCCAGCAGTGACTCGAAACAGAACACAGATACGCAGTATTTT.

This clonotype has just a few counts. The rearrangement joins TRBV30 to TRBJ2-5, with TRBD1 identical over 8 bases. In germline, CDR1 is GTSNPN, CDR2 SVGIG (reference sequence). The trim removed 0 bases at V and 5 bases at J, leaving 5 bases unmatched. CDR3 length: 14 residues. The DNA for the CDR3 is TGTGCCTGGAGTGTGGCAGGGGGCTTGGAGACCCAGTACTTC. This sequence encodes CAWSVAGGLETQYF.

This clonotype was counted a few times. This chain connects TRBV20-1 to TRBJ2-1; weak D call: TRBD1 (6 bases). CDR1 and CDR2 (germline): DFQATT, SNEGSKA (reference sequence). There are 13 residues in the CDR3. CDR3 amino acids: CSACWAGVHEQFF. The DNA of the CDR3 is TGCAGCGCATGTTGGGCAGGGGTTCATGAGCAGTTCTTC.

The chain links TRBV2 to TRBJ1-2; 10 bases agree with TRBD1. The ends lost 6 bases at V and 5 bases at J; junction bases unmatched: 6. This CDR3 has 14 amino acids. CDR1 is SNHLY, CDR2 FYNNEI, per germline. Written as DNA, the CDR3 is TGTGCCAGCAGCGACAGGGGGCGACTTTATGGCTACACCTTC. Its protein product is CASSDRGRLYGYTF.

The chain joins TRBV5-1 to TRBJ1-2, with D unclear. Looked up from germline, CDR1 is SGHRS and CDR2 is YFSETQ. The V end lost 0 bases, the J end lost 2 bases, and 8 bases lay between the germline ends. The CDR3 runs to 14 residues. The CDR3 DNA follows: TGCGCCAGCAGCTTGGTATCGATAAACTATGGCTACACCTTC. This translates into CASSLVSINYGYTF.

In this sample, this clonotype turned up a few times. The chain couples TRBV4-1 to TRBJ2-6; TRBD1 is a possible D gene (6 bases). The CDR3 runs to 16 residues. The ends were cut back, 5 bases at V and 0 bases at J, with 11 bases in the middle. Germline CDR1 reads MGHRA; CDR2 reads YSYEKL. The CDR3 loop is CASSSTQGSGANVLTF. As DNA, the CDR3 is TGCGCCAGCAGCTCAACACAGGGCTCTGGGGCCAACGTCCTGACTTTC.

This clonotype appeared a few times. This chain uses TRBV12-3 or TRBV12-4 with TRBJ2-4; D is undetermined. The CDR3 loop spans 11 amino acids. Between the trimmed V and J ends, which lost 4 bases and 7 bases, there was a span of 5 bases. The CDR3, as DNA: TGTGCCAGCAGTTCCGGCAACATTCAGTACTTC. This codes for CASSSGNIQYF.

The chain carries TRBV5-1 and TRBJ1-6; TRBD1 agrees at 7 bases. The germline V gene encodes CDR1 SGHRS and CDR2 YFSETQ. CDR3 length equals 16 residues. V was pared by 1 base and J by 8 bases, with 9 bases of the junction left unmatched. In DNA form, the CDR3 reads TGCGCCAGCAGCTTGATGAGTGGACAGGATGATTCACCCCTCCACTTT. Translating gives CASSLMSGQDDSPLHF.

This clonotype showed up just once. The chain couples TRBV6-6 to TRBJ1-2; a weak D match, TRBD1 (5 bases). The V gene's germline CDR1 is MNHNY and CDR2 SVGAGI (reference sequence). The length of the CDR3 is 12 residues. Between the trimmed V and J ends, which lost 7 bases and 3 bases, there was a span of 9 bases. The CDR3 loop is CASTTRDYGYTF. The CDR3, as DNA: TGTGCCAGCACCACCAGGGACTATGGCTACACCTTC.

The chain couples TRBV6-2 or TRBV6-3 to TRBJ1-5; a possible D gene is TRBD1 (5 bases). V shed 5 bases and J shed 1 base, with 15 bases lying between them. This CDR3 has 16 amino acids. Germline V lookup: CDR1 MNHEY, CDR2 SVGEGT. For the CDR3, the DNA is TGTGCCAGCAGTCAGATACACGGGGCGAGCAATCAGCCCCAGCATTTT. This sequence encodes CASSQIHGASNQPQHF.

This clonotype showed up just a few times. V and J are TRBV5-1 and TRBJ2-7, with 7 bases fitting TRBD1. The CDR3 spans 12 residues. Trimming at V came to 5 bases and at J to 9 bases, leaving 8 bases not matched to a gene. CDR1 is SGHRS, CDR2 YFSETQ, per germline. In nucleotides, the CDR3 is TGCGCCAGCAGACCCGACAGGGTTGGGCAGTACGTC. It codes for CASRPDRVGQYV.

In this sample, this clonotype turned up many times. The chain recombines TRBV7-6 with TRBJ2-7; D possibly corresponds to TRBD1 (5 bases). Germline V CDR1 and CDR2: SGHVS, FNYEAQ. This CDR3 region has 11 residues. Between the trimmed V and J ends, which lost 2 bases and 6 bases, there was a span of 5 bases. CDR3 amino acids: CASSLRGEQYF. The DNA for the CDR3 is TGTGCCAGCAGCTTAAGGGGCGAGCAGTACTTC.

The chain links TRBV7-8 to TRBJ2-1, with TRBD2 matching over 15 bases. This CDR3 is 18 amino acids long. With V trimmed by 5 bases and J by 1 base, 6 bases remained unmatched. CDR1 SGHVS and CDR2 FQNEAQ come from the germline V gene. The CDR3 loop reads CASSPRTSGGASYNEQFF. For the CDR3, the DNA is TGTGCCAGCAGCCCTAGGACTAGCGGGGGGGCATCCTACAATGAGCAGTTCTTC.